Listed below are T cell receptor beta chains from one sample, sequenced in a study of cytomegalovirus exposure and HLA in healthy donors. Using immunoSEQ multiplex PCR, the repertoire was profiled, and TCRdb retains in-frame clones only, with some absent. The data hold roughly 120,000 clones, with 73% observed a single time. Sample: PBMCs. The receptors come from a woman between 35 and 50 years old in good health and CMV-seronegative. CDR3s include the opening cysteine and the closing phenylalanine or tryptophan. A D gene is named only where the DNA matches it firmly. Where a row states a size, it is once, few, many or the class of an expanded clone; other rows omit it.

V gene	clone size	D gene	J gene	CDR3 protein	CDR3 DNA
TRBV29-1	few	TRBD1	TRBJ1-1	CSVETGGGTEAFF	TGCAGCGTTGAAACAGGGGGAGGAACTGAAGCTTTCTTT
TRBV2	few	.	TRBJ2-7	CATTRSDSYEQYF	TGTGCCACCACTCGCAGCGATTCCTACGAGCAGTACTTC
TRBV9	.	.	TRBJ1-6	CASTQTGSYNSPLHF	TGTGCCAGCACTCAGACGGGCTCCTATAATTCACCCCTCCACTTT
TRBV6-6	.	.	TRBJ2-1	CASSPGGGLPYNEQFF	TGTGCCAGCAGTCCCGGAGGGGGCTTACCCTACAATGAGCAGTTCTTC
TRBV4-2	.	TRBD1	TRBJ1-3	CASSQDYRGQRNTIYF	TGTGCCAGCAGCCAAGATTACAGGGGGCAAAGAAACACCATATATTTT
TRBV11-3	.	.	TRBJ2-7	CASSLAGSSYEQYF	TGTGCCAGCAGCTTAGCCGGGAGCTCCTACGAGCAGTACTTC
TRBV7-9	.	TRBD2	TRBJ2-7	CASSPMGLADEYF	TGTGCCAGCAGCCCCATGGGACTAGCTGATGAGTACTTC
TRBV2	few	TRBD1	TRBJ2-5	CASRTLRDRGLRETQYF	TGTGCCAGCAGGACCCTCCGGGACAGGGGTTTGAGAGAGACCCAGTACTTC
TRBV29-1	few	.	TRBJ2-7	CSVKGSPYSYEQYF	TGCAGCGTGAAAGGGAGCCCATACTCCTACGAGCAGTACTTC
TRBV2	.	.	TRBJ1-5	CASRFDRLSNQPQHF	TGTGCCAGCAGGTTCGACAGACTTAGCAATCAGCCCCAGCATTTT
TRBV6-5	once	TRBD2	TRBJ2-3	CASRREGGTDTQYF	TGTGCCAGCAGGCGGGAGGGTGGCACAGATACGCAGTATTTT
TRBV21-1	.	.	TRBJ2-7	CASSKPRRRTYEQYF	TGTGCCAGCAGCAAACCAAGGCGGCGCACCTACGAGCAGTACTTC
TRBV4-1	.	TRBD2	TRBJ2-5	CASSHPLAGGQETQYF	TGCGCCAGCAGCCACCCACTAGCGGGAGGGCAAGAGACCCAGTACTTC
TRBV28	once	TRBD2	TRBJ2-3	CASSQWTSGIGTDTQYF	TGTGCCAGCAGCCAGTGGACTAGCGGGATCGGTACAGATACGCAGTATTTT
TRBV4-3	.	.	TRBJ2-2	CASSQEWGLDTGELFF	TGCGCCAGCAGCCAAGAGTGGGGACTCGACACCGGGGAGCTGTTTTTT
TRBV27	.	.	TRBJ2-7	CASSLGPTSPQYF	TGTGCCAGCAGTTTAGGTCCAACTTCGCCGCAGTACTTC
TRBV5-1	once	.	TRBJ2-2	CASRPGTMNTGELFF	TGCGCCAGCAGACCCGGGACAATGAACACCGGGGAGCTGTTTTTT
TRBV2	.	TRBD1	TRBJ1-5	CASSAHVGRGHQPQHF	TGTGCCAGCAGCGCCCACGTCGGCAGGGGGCATCAGCCCCAGCATTTT
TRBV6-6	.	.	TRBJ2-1	CASNGAGQFF	TGTGCCAGCAATGGCGCGGGGCAGTTCTTC
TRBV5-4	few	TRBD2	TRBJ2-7	CASSEPGLAGREQYF	TGTGCCAGCAGCGAACCGGGACTAGCGGGACGGGAGCAGTACTTC
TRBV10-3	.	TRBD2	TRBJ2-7	CAIRTGDRGTSGVPLGQYF	TGTGCCATCAGAACAGGGGACAGGGGGACTAGCGGGGTCCCATTAGGGCAGTACTTC
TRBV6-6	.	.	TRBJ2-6	CASSYLRSGANVLTF	TGTGCCAGCAGTTACTTGCGCTCTGGGGCCAACGTCCTGACTTTC
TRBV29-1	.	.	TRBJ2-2	CSVEGQANTGELFF	TGCAGCGTTGAGGGTCAGGCGAACACCGGGGAGCTGTTTTTT
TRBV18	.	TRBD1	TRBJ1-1	CASSPRTGEYTEAFF	TGTGCCAGCTCACCGAGGACAGGGGAATACACTGAAGCTTTCTTT
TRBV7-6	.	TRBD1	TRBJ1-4	CASSLEGTGGIGEKLFF	TGTGCCAGCAGCTTAGAGGGGACAGGGGGCATTGGTGAAAAACTGTTTTTT
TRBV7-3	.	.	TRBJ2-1	CASSLAGPYNEQFF	TGTGCCAGCAGCTTAGCGGGTCCCTACAATGAGCAGTTCTTC
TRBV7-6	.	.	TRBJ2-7	CASSTQGQSPEQYF	TGTGCCAGCAGCACCCAGGGACAATCCCCCGAGCAGTACTTC
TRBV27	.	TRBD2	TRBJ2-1	CASSPRRTSDNPYNEQFF	TGTGCCAGCAGTCCCCGGAGGACTAGCGACAACCCCTACAATGAGCAGTTCTTC
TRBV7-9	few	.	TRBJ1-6	CASSQLSSPLHF	TGTGCCAGCAGCCAACTTAGTTCACCCCTCCACTTT
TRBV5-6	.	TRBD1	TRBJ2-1	CASSWLGTAVGNEQFF	TGTGCCAGCAGCTGGCTCGGGACAGCGGTCGGTAATGAGCAGTTCTTC
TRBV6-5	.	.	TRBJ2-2	CASKQGGSTGELFF	TGTGCCAGCAAACAGGGTGGATCCACCGGGGAGCTGTTTTTT
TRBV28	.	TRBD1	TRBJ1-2	CASIADQGDGAGYTF	TGTGCCAGCATTGCGGACCAGGGGGATGGGGCAGGCTACACCTTC
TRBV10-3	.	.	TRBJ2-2	CAISESSGLHSGELFF	TGTGCCATCAGTGAGTCGTCCGGTCTTCACTCCGGGGAGCTGTTTTTT
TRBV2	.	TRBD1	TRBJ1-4	CASGTVVTSTNEKLFF	TGTGCCAGCGGGACAGTGGTCACTTCAACTAATGAAAAACTGTTTTTT
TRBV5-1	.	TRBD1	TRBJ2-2	CASSAPLTGTNTGELFF	TGCGCCAGCAGCGCCCCGTTGACAGGGACGAACACCGGGGAGCTGTTTTTT
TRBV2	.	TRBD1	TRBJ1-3	CASSEGQISGNTIYF	TGTGCCAGCAGTGAGGGACAGATCTCTGGAAACACCATATATTTT
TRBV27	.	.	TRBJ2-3	CASIPSRLGWPQYF	TGTGCCAGCATCCCTTCGAGGTTGGGTTGGCCGCAGTATTTT
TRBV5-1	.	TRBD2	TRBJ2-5	CASSPGTTFETQYF	TGCGCCAGCAGCCCCGGGACTACGTTCGAGACCCAGTACTTC
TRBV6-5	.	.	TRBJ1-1	CASSYSTHNTEAFF	TGTGCCAGCAGTTACTCCACTCACAACACTGAAGCTTTCTTT
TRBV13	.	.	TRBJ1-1	CASSLVHRQNEAFF	TGTGCCAGCAGCTTGGTCCACAGGCAAAATGAAGCTTTCTTT
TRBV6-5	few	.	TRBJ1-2	CASSPRRSYGYTF	TGTGCCAGCAGCCCACGCAGAAGTTATGGCTACACCTTC
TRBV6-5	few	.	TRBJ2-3	CASGSGSTDTQYF	TGTGCCAGCGGAAGCGGCAGCACAGATACGCAGTATTTT
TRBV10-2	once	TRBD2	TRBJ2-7	CASRTGTSESYEQYF	TGCGCCAGCAGGACCGGGACTAGCGAATCCTACGAGCAGTACTTC
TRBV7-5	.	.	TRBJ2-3	CARSLETSGNGASTDTQYF	TGTGCCAGAAGCTTAGAGACTAGCGGGAATGGGGCTAGCACAGATACGCAGTATTTT
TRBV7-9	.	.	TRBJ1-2	CASSLGDYGYTF	TGTGCCAGCAGCTTAGGCGACTATGGCTACACCTTC
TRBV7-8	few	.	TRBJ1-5	CASSFSGESQPQHF	TGTGCCAGCAGCTTTTCGGGTGAAAGTCAGCCCCAGCATTTT
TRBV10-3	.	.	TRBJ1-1	CAISVGGRGTEAFF	TGTGCCATCAGTGTCGGGGGTCGTGGCACTGAAGCTTTCTTT
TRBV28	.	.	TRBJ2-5	CASSFSETQYF	TGTGCCAGCAGTTTCTCTGAGACCCAGTACTTC
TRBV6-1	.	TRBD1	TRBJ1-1	CASSDLAGGGGAEAFF	TGTGCCAGCAGTGATTTGGCAGGGGGCGGTGGTGCTGAAGCTTTCTTT
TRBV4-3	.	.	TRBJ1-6	CASSQAQGSRPLHF	TGCGCCAGCAGCCAAGCACAGGGATCGCGACCCCTCCACTTT
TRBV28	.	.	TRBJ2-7	CASSLPYYEQYF	TGTGCCAGCAGTTTGCCCTATTACGAGCAGTACTTC
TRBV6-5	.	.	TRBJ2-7	CASSYSMAGTYEQYF	TGTGCCAGCAGTTACTCGATGGCAGGGACCTACGAGCAGTACTTC
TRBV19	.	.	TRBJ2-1	CASSILQYNEQFF	TGTGCCAGTAGTATATTACAGTACAATGAGCAGTTCTTC